This passage covers 9 T cell receptor beta chains from one sample sequenced in a study of cytomegalovirus exposure and HLA in healthy donors. Clones were read by immunoSEQ multiplex PCR, and TCRdb kept only the in-frame ones, dropping some. This sample yields 55,000 to 65,000 clones, of which 75% to 95% are seen a single time; 2.5% to 3.5% belongs to the top ten. What was sequenced was PBMCs. The receptors come from a man in his late teens or twenties in good health and CMV-seronegative.

The gene calls are TRBV7-9 and TRBJ2-2; 9 nucleotides align to TRBD1. The V segment lost 10 bases and the J segment 3 bases; nucleotides outside the gene matches: 9. Germline V gives CDR1 SEHNR, CDR2 FQNEAQ (reference sequence). There are 15 residues in the CDR3. The CDR3 spells CATIHRDRDTGELFF. DNA for the CDR3: TGTGCCACAATACACCGGGACAGGGACACCGGGGAGCTGTTTTTT.

The chain employs TRBV5-5 and TRBJ1-4, with D tentatively TRBD1 (5 bases). Between the trimmed V and J ends, which lost 1 base and 3 bases, there was a span of 10 bases. Germline CDR1 SGHKS, CDR2 YYEKEE (reference sequence). This CDR3 is 15 amino acids long. The DNA for the CDR3 is TGTGCCAGCAGCTTGACAGGCTTTTCTAATGAAAAACTGTTTTTT. Its translation is CASSLTGFSNEKLFF. The full variable domain, in which reference TRBV5-5 and TRBJ1-4 provide the parts outside the CDR3, is DAGVTQSPTHLIKTRGQQVTLRCSPISGHKSVSWYQQVLGQGPQFIFQYYEKEERGRGNFPDRFSARQFPNYSSELNVNALLLGDSALYLCASSLTGFSNEKLFFGSGTQLSVL.

The chain is built from TRBV15 and TRBJ1-5; no definite D call. There are 18 residues in the CDR3. The germline V and J ends were trimmed by 1 base and 0 bases, with 16 bases remaining between them. Germline-derived CDR1 and CDR2 are LNHNV and YYDKDF (reference sequence). The CDR3 loop reads CATSRVLGGAYSNQPQHF. The CDR3, as DNA: TGTGCCACCAGCAGAGTCTTAGGCGGAGCTTATAGCAATCAGCCCCAGCATTTT.

This clone has a single count. One junction end disagrees with the germline gene, perhaps due to a read error. The chain links TRBV29-1 to TRBJ2-7; perhaps TRBD2 as D (6 bases). There are 15 residues in the CDR3. Germline V gene data show CDR1 as SQVTM and CDR2 as ANQGSEA. This CDR3 reads CSVEDGGTETYEQYF. In DNA, the CDR3 is TGCAGCGTCGAAGACGGCGGGACTGAAACCTACGAGCAGTACTTC.

V is TRBV6-5 and J is TRBJ2-1, with D possibly being TRBD2 (6 bases). CDR1 is MNHEY, CDR2 SVGAGI, per germline. The CDR3 spans 14 residues. Trimming cost V 9 bases and J 0 bases, with 12 bases left between them. The DNA of the CDR3 is TGTGCCAGTCTCGGGAGCGGCTCCTACAATGAGCAGTTCTTC. Amino acid sequence: CASLGSGSYNEQFF.

The chain combines TRBV19 with TRBJ2-7; 8 positions match TRBD1. The CDR3 extends over 15 amino acids. With V trimmed by 4 bases and J by 7 bases, 12 bases remained unmatched. Germline CDR1 reads LNHDA; CDR2 reads SQIVND (reference sequence). The CDR3 is CASSTGTGISGEQYF. Written as DNA, the CDR3 is TGTGCCAGTAGTACCGGGACAGGCATCTCAGGAGAGCAGTACTTC.

The rearrangement uses TRBV4-2 and TRBJ1-2; possible D gene TRBD1, 5 bases. V lost 0 bases to trimming and J lost 5 bases, with 10 bases between them. Germline CDR1 is LGHNA and CDR2 is YNFKEQ. This CDR3 is built from 14 residues. The CDR3 region is CASSQEMGRYGYTF. The CDR3 DNA reads TGTGCCAGCAGCCAAGAGATGGGGCGGTATGGCTACACCTTC.

This sequence joins TRBV10-1 and TRBJ2-3; D remains unclear. Deletions cut 2 bases from V and 8 bases from J, with 11 bases between. Germline loops: CDR1 WNHNN, CDR2 SYGVQD (reference sequence). This CDR3 is 13 amino acids long. The CDR3 protein is CASSEAEMLTQYF. As DNA, the CDR3 is TGCGCCAGCAGTGAGGCTGAGATGCTTACGCAGTATTTT.

In this sample, this clone turned up once. The chain is built from TRBV2 and TRBJ2-7; 9 positions match TRBD2. The CDR3 has 17 amino acids. Trimming cost V 7 bases and J 3 bases; bases outside gene matches: 16. The germline V gene encodes CDR1 SNHLY and CDR2 FYNNEI. In nucleotides, the CDR3 is TGTGCCAGCAACCCGAATAGCGGGAGAGCCCAAGACTACGAGCAGTACTTC. Its translation: CASNPNSGRAQDYEQYF.